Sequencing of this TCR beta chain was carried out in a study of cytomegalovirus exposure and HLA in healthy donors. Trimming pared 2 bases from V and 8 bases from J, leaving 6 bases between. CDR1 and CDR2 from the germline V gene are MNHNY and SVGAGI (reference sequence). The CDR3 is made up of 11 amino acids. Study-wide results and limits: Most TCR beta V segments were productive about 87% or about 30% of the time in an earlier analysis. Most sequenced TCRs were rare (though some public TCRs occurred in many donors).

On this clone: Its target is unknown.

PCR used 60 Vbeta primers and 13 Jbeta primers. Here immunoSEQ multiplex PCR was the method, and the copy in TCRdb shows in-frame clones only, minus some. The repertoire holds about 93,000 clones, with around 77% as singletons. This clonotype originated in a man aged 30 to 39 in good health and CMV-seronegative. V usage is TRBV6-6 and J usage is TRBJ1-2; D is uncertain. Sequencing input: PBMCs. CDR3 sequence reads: CASSYSRGYTF. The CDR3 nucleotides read TGTGCCAGCAGTTACAGCCGGGGCTACACCTTC.